This T cell receptor (beta chain) was sequenced during a study of cytomegalovirus exposure and HLA in healthy donors. General study results and limits: Data from an earlier analysis indicated that most TCR beta V segments were productive either about 87% or about 30% of the time. In a later analysis, TCR beta V- and J-gene trimming showed a link to a missense DCLRE1C variant.

This clone was seen only once. Its cognate antigen is unknown. PCR employed 60 Vbeta and 13 Jbeta primers. This table comes from immunoSEQ multiplex PCR, and its TCRdb copy is limited to in-frame clones, with some not included. The data contain roughly 160,000 clones, 65% to 90% of them singletons. The CDR3 is 14 amino acids. The V and J ends lost 2 bases and 5 bases respectively, with 10 bases between them. Per the germline V gene, CDR1 is SNHLY and CDR2 is FYNNEI. The sequence derives from a middle-aged man in good health and CMV-seropositive. This chain connects TRBV2 to TRBJ1-5; D is possibly TRBD1 (6 bases). The specimen was PBMCs. The CDR3 here is CASSEMGADQPQHF. CDR3 nucleotide sequence: TGTGCCAGCAGTGAAATGGGGGCGGATCAGCCCCAGCATTTT. Drawing the rest from reference TRBV2 and TRBJ1-5, the complete variable domain is EPEVTQTPSHQVTQMGQEVILRCVPISNHLYFYWYRQILGQKVEFLVSFYNNEISEKSEIFDDQFSVERPDGSNFTLKIRSTKLEDSAMYFCASSEMGADQPQHFGDGTRLSIL.